The rows below give T cell receptor beta chains drawn from one sample of a study of identifying expanded T cells in peripheral blood. The data were produced by immunoSEQ multiplex PCR, yet TCRdb's version contains in-frame clones alone and is incomplete. The table lists approximately 90,000 clones, roughly 84% of them singletons. Sequences were obtained from blood. Receptors were obtained from a person aged 18 to 70 in good health. Both conserved end residues are part of each CDR3. A D gene is named only where the DNA matches it firmly. Size tells how often a clone was seen (once, few, many) or the class of an expanded clone, and some rows leave it out.

>NA|NA|TRBJ2-2|TRBV11-3
CASSSATDYTGELFF
TGTGCCAGCAGCTCCGCGACAGATTACACCGGGGAGCTGTTTTTT
>NA|NA|TRBJ1-1|TRBV13
CASSFVKGFTEAFF
TGTGCCAGCAGCTTCGTGAAGGGGTTCACTGAAGCTTTCTTT
>TRBD1|NA|TRBJ1-1|TRBV2
CATQNRGNTEAFF
TGTGCCACCCAGAACAGGGGGAACACTGAAGCTTTCTTT
>NA|NA|TRBJ2-5|TRBV11-2
CASSLRHSNQETQYF
TGTGCCAGCAGCCTAAGACACTCGAACCAAGAGACCCAGTACTTC
>TRBD1|once|TRBJ1-1|TRBV5-6
CASSLGTTGAAGTEAFF
TGTGCCAGCAGCTTGGGTACGACAGGGGCCGCGGGCACTGAAGCTTTCTTT
>NA|NA|TRBJ1-2|TRBV6-5
CASKGPTIYGYTF
TGTGCTTCCAAGGGGCCGACAATCTATGGCTACACCTTC
>NA|once|TRBJ1-1|TRBV5-6
CASSLGAGLEAFF
TGTGCCAGCAGCTTGGGAGCAGGCCTTGAAGCTTTCTTT
>TRBD2|NA|TRBJ2-7|TRBV6-5
CASILGRGTYEQYF
TGTGCCAGCATCCTGGGGAGGGGTACCTACGAGCAGTACTTC
>TRBD1|NA|TRBJ2-7|TRBV6-6
CASNRLDRAKQYF
TGTGCCAGCAACCGACTCGACAGGGCCAAGCAGTACTTC
>NA|NA|TRBJ1-6|TRBV4-1
CASSRQDTASYNSPLHF
TGCGCCAGCAGTCGACAGGATACAGCCTCCTATAATTCACCCCTCCACTTT
>NA|few|TRBJ2-7|TRBV11-2
CASRHRDQSYEQYF
TGTGCCAGCAGACACAGGGACCAAAGCTACGAGCAGTACTTC
>NA|NA|TRBJ2-6|TRBV19
CASSMAQGISSGANVLTF
TGTGCCAGTAGTATGGCTCAGGGAATTAGCTCTGGGGCCAACGTCCTGACTTTC
>NA|NA|TRBJ1-2|TRBV6-6
CASGGTQTPGGYTF
TGTGCCAGCGGTGGGACACAAACCCCTGGGGGCTACACCTTC
>TRBD1|NA|TRBJ1-2|TRBV19
CASSTRGQGPSYTF
TGTGCCAGTAGTACACGTGGACAGGGTCCGAGCTACACCTTC
>TRBD2|NA|TRBJ2-5|TRBV7-7
CASSLGGGLAEETQYF
TGTGCCAGCAGCTTGGGGGGAGGACTAGCGGAAGAGACCCAGTACTTC
>NA|few|TRBJ1-6|TRBV19
CASSIREQSSPLHF
TGTGCCAGTAGTATACGTGAACAATCATCACCCCTCCACTTT
>NA|NA|TRBJ2-1|TRBV30
CAWSSLASYNEQFF
TGTGCCTGGAGTTCGCTAGCGAGTTACAATGAGCAGTTCTTC
>NA|NA|TRBJ2-1|TRBV14
CASSQGSGYNEQFF
TGTGCCAGCAGCCAGGGGTCGGGTTACAATGAGCAGTTCTTC
>NA|NA|TRBJ2-2|TRBV5-1
CASSLGQRTGELFF
TGCGCCAGCAGCTTGGGTCAGAGGACCGGGGAGCTGTTTTTT
>NA|NA|TRBJ1-2|TRBV5-8
CASSIGSYGYTF
TGTGCCAGCAGCATCGGGAGTTATGGCTACACCTTC
>NA|NA|TRBJ2-2|TRBV7-6
CASSFRGGFAGELFF
TGTGCCAGCAGCTTCAGGGGGGGGTTCGCCGGGGAGCTGTTTTTT
>NA|NA|TRBJ2-7|TRBV2
CASSAKNLRDPSYEQYF
TGTGCCAGCAGTGCCAAAAACCTACGGGACCCCTCGTACGAGCAGTACTTC
>NA|NA|TRBJ2-6|TRBV5-1
CASSLVASGANVLTF
TGCGCCAGCAGCTTGGTTGCCTCTGGGGCCAACGTCCTGACTTTC
>NA|NA|TRBJ2-1|TRBV6-6
CASSYVRDRQFF
TGTGCCAGCAGTTACGTCAGGGATCGTCAGTTCTTC
>NA|NA|TRBJ1-2|TRBV7-2
CASKQTDPAGYTF
TGTGCCAGCAAGCAGACTGACCCGGCTGGCTACACCTTC
>NA|NA|TRBJ2-7|TRBV30
CAWKTAIGTYEQYF
TGTGCCTGGAAGACAGCAATCGGAACCTACGAGCAGTACTTC
>TRBD2|NA|TRBJ2-7|TRBV5-1
CASSPRGGTYEQYF
TGCGCCAGCAGCCCGCGGGGGGGAACCTACGAGCAGTACTTC
>NA|NA|TRBJ1-2|TRBV6-1
CASSVGRVLNYGYTF
TGTGCCAGCAGTGTGGGTCGGGTACTTAACTATGGCTACACCTTC
>TRBD1|NA|TRBJ2-1|TRBV27
CASSSPGGPGDEQFF
TGTGCCAGCAGTTCGCCAGGGGGCCCTGGAGATGAGCAGTTCTTC
>TRBD1|NA|TRBJ1-2|TRBV15
CATSREGTGPGYGYTF
TGTGCCACCAGCAGAGAGGGGACAGGTCCCGGCTATGGCTACACCTTC
>NA|NA|TRBJ1-2|TRBV18
CASSPPGVYTF
TGTGCCAGCTCACCTCCGGGGGTCTACACCTTC
>NA|NA|TRBJ1-2|TRBV2
CASPGHQSYGYTF
TGTGCCAGCCCGGGACACCAATCCTATGGCTACACCTTC
>NA|NA|TRBJ1-3|TRBV30
CACTWGVSGNTIYF
TGTGCCTGTACCTGGGGGGTGTCTGGAAACACCATATATTTT
>NA|NA|TRBJ1-4|TRBV2
CASSDKGEAEKLFF
TGTGCCAGCAGTGACAAGGGGGAAGCTGAAAAACTGTTTTTT
>NA|NA|TRBJ1-5|TRBV5-6
CASSLGRTSNQPQHF
TGTGCCAGCAGCTTGGGGAGAACTAGCAATCAGCCCCAGCATTTT
>NA|NA|TRBJ2-1|TRBV25-1
CASSGSDFSYNEQFF
TGTGCCAGCAGTGGTAGCGATTTCTCCTACAATGAGCAGTTCTTC
>TRBD2|once|TRBJ2-1|TRBV9
CASSVGPSLAGVSNEQFF
TGTGCCAGCAGCGTAGGCCCCTCCCTGGCGGGGGTAAGCAATGAGCAGTTCTTC
>TRBD1|NA|TRBJ1-1|TRBV19
CATLPGDRKSKAFF
TGTGCCACCCTCCCGGGGGACAGGAAAAGTAAAGCTTTCTTT
>NA|NA|TRBJ1-2|TRBV5-4
CASSPRSYGYTF
TGTGCCAGCAGCCCCCGGTCCTATGGCTACACCTTC
>NA|NA|TRBJ1-1|TRBV27
CASSLAGGRAFF
TGTGCCAGCAGTTTAGCGGGAGGGAGAGCTTTCTTT
>NA|NA|TRBJ1-5|TRBV10-3
CAISAEQATGNQPQHF
TGTGCCATCAGTGCGGAACAGGCGACGGGCAATCAGCCCCAGCATTTT
>TRBD1|NA|TRBJ2-5|TRBV5-1
CASRKGQEETQYF
TGCGCCAGCAGAAAAGGACAGGAGGAGACCCAGTACTTC
>TRBD1|NA|TRBJ1-2|TRBV5-1
CASSLAKGGDYGYTF
TGCGCCAGCAGCTTGGCCAAAGGGGGCGACTATGGCTACACCTTC
>NA|NA|TRBJ1-2|TRBV7-2
CASSSIQGPYGYTF
TGTGCCAGCAGCTCAATACAGGGCCCCTATGGCTACACCTTC
>TRBD1|NA|TRBJ2-3|TRBV6-5
CASSYRGRTDTQYF
TGTGCCAGCAGTTACAGGGGGCGCACAGATACGCAGTATTTT
>NA|once|TRBJ1-1|TRBV6-6
CASSYSKTGSTEAFF
TGTGCCAGCAGTTACTCGAAAACAGGGAGCACTGAAGCTTTCTTT
>TRBD2|NA|TRBJ2-1|TRBV5-4
CASSSGRDRAGNNEQFF
TGTGCCAGCAGCTCCGGGAGGGACCGAGCGGGGAACAATGAGCAGTTCTTC
>NA|NA|TRBJ1-2|TRBV4-3
CASSQGRGSGYGYTF
TGCGCCAGCAGCCAAGGTCGGGGGAGTGGGTATGGCTACACCTTC
>NA|few|TRBJ1-2|TRBV14
CASSPQANYGYTF
TGTGCCAGCAGCCCCCAGGCTAACTATGGCTACACCTTC
>TRBD1|NA|TRBJ2-7|TRBV25-1
CASSEVDRGYEQYF
TGTGCCAGCAGTGAGGTTGACAGGGGCTACGAGCAGTACTTC